This TCR beta chain was identified in a study of T cell repertoires in cytomegalovirus infection. Whole-study context: Public TCR beta signatures marked donors with CMV infection and the matching HLA.

About this clonotype: Its antigen is as yet unknown.

A single record per CDR3 protein comes from TCRdb applying MiXCR to the reads. The repertoire has about 770,000 distinct CDR3 sequences, 29% of them found once; the top ten carry around 13%. V shed 6 bases and J shed 6 bases, with 26 bases lying between them. The CDR3 has 17 residues. This TCR was sampled from a human donor in good health (CMV status not recorded). Some clones in this sample may be carry-over from other donors' samples. The source material was cultured CD8+ T cells from PBMCs, sampled from culture after CMV antigen stimulation. This rearrangement joins TRBV12-3 or TRBV12-4 to TRBJ2-5; D is uncertain. CDR3 region: CASSETHSWAGLKTQYF. The CDR3 region has the DNA TGTGCCAGCAGCGAAACCCACAGTTGGGCAGGTCTAAAGACCCAGTACTTC.